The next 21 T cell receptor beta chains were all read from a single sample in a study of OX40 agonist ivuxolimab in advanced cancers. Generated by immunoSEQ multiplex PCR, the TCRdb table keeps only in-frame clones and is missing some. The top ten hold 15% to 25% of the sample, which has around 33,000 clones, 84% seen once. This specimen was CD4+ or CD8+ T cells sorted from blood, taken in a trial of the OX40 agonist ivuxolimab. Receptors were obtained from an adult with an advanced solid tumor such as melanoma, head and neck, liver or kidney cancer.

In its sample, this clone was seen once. CDR3 in DNA: TGCGCCAGCAGCCAAGATTACCCGACGGCGGGTGAGCAGTACTTC. Residues: CASSQDYPTAGEQYF. The V and J genes are TRBV4-3 and TRBJ2-7, with D maybe TRBD2 (5 bases). Trimming cost V 0 bases and J 7 bases, with 16 bases left between them. Germline V gene lookup returns CDR1 LGHNA and CDR2 YSLEER. CDR3 length equals 15 residues.

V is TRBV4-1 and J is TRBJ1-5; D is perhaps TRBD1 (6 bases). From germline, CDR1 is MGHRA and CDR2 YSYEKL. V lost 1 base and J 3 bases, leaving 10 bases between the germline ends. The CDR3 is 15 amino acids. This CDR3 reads CASSQVRGPNQPQHF. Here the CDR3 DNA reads TGCGCCAGCAGCCAAGTTCGGGGGCCCAATCAGCCCCAGCATTTT.

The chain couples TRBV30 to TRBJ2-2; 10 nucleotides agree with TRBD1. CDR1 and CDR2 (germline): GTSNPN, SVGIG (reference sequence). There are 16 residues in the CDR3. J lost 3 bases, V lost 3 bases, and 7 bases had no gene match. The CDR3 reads CAWSTGDRGDTGELFF. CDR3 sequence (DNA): TGTGCCTGGAGCACCGGGGACAGGGGAGACACCGGGGAGCTGTTTTTT.

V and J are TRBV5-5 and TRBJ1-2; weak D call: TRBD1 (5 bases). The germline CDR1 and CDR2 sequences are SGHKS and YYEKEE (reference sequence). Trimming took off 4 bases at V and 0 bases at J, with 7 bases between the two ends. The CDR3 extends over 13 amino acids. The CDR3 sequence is CASSKTANYGYTF. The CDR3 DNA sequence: TGTGCCAGCAGCAAGACAGCTAACTATGGCTACACCTTC. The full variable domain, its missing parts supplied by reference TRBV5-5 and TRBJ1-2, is DAGVTQSPTHLIKTRGQQVTLRCSPISGHKSVSWYQQVLGQGPQFIFQYYEKEERGRGNFPDRFSARQFPNYSSELNVNALLLGDSALYLCASSKTANYGYTFGSGTRLTVV.

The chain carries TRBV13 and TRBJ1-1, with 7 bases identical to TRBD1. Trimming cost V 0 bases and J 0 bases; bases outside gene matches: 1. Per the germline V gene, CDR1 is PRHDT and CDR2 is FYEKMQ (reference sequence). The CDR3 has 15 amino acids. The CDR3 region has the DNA TGTGCCAGCAGCTTAGGAACAGGGGTGAACACTGAAGCTTTCTTT. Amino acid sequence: CASSLGTGVNTEAFF. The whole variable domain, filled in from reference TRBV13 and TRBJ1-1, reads AAGVIQSPRHLIKEKRETATLKCYPIPRHDTVYWYQQGPGQDPQFLISFYEKMQSDKGSIPDRFSAQQFSDYHSELNMSSLELGDSALYFCASSLGTGVNTEAFFGQGTRLTVV.

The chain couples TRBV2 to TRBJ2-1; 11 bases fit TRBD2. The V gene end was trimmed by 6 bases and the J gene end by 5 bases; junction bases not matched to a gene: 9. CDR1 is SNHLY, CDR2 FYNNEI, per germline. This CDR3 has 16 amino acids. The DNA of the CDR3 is TGTGCCAGCAGCTTGTTGACTAGCGGGATGGACAATGAGCAGTTCTTC. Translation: CASSLLTSGMDNEQFF.

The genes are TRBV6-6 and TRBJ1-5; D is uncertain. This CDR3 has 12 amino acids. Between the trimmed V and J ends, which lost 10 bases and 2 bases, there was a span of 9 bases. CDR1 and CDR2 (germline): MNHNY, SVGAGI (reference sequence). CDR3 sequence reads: CATDVGNQPQHF. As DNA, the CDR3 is TGTGCCACCGATGTAGGCAATCAGCCCCAGCATTTT.

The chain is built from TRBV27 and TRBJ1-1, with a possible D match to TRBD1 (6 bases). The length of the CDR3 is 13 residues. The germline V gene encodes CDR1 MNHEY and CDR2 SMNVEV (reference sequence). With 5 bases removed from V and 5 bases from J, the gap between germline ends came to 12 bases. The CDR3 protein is CASSPGAGTEAFF. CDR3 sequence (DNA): TGTGCCAGCAGTCCGGGGGCTGGTACTGAAGCTTTCTTT.

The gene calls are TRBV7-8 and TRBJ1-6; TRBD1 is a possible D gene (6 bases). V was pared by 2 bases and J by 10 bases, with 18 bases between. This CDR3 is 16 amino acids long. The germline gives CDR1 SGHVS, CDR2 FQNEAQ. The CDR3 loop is CASSLLRVGGRSPLHF. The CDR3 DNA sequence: TGTGCCAGCAGCTTACTTCGGGTTGGGGGCAGGTCACCCCTCCACTTT.

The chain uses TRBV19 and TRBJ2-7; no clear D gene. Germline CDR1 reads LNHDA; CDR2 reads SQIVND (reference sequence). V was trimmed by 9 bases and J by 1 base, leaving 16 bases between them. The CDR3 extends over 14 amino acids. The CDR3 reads CASRLTQVSYEQYF. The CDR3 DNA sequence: TGTGCCAGCCGATTGACTCAAGTGTCCTACGAGCAGTACTTC.

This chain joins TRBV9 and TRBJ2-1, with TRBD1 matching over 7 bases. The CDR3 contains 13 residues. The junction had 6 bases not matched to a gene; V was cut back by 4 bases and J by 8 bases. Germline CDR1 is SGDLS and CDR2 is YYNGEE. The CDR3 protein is CASSSRQGHEQFF. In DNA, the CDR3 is TGTGCCAGCAGCTCCAGACAGGGCCATGAGCAGTTCTTC.

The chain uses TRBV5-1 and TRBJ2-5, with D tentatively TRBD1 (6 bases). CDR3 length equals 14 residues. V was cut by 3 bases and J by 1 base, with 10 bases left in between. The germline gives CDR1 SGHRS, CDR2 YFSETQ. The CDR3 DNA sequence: TGCGCCAGCAGCTCCGGGACATCCCAAGAGACCCAGTACTTC. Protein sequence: CASSSGTSQETQYF.

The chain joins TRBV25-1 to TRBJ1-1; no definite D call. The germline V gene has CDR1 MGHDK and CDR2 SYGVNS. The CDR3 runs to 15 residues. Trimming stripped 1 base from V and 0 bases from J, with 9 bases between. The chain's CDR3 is CASSEFADMNTEAFF. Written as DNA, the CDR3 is TGTGCCAGCAGTGAATTTGCGGATATGAACACTGAAGCTTTCTTT.

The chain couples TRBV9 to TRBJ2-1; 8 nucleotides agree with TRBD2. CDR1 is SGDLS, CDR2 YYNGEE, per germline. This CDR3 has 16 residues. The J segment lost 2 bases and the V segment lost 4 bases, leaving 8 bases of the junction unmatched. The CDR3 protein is CASSSSGSSPYNEQFF. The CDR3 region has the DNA TGTGCCAGCAGCTCAAGCGGGAGTTCCCCCTACAATGAGCAGTTCTTC.

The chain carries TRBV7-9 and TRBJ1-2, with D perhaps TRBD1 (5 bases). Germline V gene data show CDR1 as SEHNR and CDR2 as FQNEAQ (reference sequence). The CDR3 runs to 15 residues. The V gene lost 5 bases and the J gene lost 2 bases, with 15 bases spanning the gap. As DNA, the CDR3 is TGTGCCAGCAGCAGGGGTCTAGATCGGAACTATGGCTACACCTTC. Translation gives CASSRGLDRNYGYTF.

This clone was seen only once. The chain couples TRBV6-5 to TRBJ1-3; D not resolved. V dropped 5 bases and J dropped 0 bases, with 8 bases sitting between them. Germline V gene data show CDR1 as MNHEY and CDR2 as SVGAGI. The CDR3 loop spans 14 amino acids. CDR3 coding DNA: TGTGCCAGCAGTGTTTCTAGCTCTGGAAACACCATATATTTT. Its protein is CASSVSSSGNTIYF.

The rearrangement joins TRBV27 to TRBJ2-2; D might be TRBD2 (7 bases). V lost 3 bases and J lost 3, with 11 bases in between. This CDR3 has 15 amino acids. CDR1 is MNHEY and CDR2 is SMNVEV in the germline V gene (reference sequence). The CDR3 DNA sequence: TGTGCCAGCAGTTTGGGAGGGGGGTACACCGGGGAGCTGTTTTTT. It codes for CASSLGGGYTGELFF.

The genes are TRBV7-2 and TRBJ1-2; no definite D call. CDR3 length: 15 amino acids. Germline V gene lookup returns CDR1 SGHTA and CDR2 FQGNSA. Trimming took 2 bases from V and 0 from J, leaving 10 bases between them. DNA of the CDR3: TGTGCCAGCAGCTTACCGAGGACGGCTAACTATGGCTACACCTTC. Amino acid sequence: CASSLPRTANYGYTF.

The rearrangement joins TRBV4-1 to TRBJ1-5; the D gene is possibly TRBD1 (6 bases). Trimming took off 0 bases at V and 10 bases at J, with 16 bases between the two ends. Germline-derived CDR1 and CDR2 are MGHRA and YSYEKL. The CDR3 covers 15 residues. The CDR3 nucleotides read TGCGCCAGCAGCCAAGACCGGGGGGCTAACCTCCCCCAGCATTTT. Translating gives CASSQDRGANLPQHF.

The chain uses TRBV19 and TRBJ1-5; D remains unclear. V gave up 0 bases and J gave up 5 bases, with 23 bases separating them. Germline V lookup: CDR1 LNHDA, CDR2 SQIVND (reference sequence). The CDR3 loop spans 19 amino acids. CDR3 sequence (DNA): TGTGCCAGTAGTATAGATCGAGAGTCGGGGAGGCCGGGGTATCAGCCCCAGCATTTT. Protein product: CASSIDRESGRPGYQPQHF.

The CDR3 DNA reads as TGTGCCAGCAGTTGGGGACAGGGAACAGATACGCAGTATTTT. Amino acids: CASSWGQGTDTQYF. The chain joins TRBV28 to TRBJ2-3; the match to TRBD1 covers 9 bases. The CDR3 length is 14 residues. Unmatched junction bases numbered 2, after V lost 4 bases and J lost 3 bases. CDR1 is MDHEN and CDR2 is SYDVKM in the germline V gene.